One sample yielded the 10 T cell receptor beta chains listed below, sequenced in a study of technical replicates of blood from a handful of donors. Clones were read by immunoSEQ multiplex PCR, and TCRdb kept only the in-frame ones, dropping some. The sample includes roughly 80,000 clones, about 89% of them seen just once. The sequenced sample consisted of T cells isolated from PBMCs. The origin of the receptors is a human donor in good health.

V gene TRBV4-3 combines with J gene TRBJ2-2, with 7 bases identical to TRBD1. J gave up 6 bases and V 0 bases, and 13 bases lay outside the gene matches. The CDR3 runs to 18 residues. Germline V gives CDR1 LGHNA, CDR2 YSLEER. The CDR3, as DNA: TGCGCCAGCAGCCAAGATACCCACAGGGGATATACTTCCGGGGAGCTGTTTTTT. Translated, it gives CASSQDTHRGYTSGELFF.

V and J are TRBV2 and TRBJ2-3; no clear D. Germline V gene data show CDR1 as SNHLY and CDR2 as FYNNEI. V lost 4 bases to trimming and J lost 2 bases, with 10 bases between them. This CDR3 comprises 14 residues. This CDR3 reads CASSVRPLTDTQYF. CDR3 in DNA: TGTGCCAGCAGTGTGAGGCCCCTCACAGATACGCAGTATTTT.

The chain couples TRBV4-1 to TRBJ2-7; TRBD2 might be the D (5 bases). The germline V and J ends were trimmed by 5 bases and 3 bases, with 8 bases remaining between them. The CDR3 runs 12 residues. Germline V gives CDR1 MGHRA, CDR2 YSYEKL. In DNA form, the CDR3 reads TGCGCCAGCAGCGGAGACTACTACGAGCAGTACTTC. Translated: CASSGDYYEQYF.

This chain joins TRBV2 and TRBJ2-2; TRBD2 agrees at 8 bases. CDR1 and CDR2 (germline): SNHLY, FYNNEI. After removal of 8 bases from V and 1 base from J, the junction contained 9 bases not matched to a gene. The CDR3 consists of 16 residues. CDR3 DNA: TGTGCCAGCTCAGCAGTTGGGACTAGGAACACCGGGGAGCTGTTTTTT. Residues: CASSAVGTRNTGELFF. The whole variable domain, filled in from reference TRBV2 and TRBJ2-2, reads EPEVTQTPSHQVTQMGQEVILRCVPISNHLYFYWYRQILGQKVEFLVSFYNNEISEKSEIFDDQFSVERPDGSNFTLKIRSTKLEDSAMYFCASSAVGTRNTGELFFGEGSRLTVL.

V gene TRBV19 combines with J gene TRBJ2-7; TRBD2 matches at 8 bases. Germline CDR1 reads LNHDA; CDR2 reads SQIVND (reference sequence). Trimming took 5 bases from V and 1 from J; bases not matched to a gene: 7. The CDR3 spans 15 residues. CDR3 in amino acids: CASSPRAGESYEQYF. The CDR3 nucleotides are TGTGCCAGTAGTCCTCGAGCGGGAGAATCCTACGAGCAGTACTTC.

This clone was picked up a small number of times. This chain links TRBV5-6 with TRBJ1-1; the match to TRBD1 covers 8 bases. CDR1 SGHDT and CDR2 YYEEEE come from the germline V gene. The CDR3 spans 15 residues. With V trimmed by 4 bases and J by 5 bases, 10 bases remained unmatched. The CDR3 protein is CASSERQGRGTEAFF. CDR3 nucleotide sequence: TGTGCCAGCAGCGAACGACAGGGGAGAGGGACTGAAGCTTTCTTT.

V is TRBV2 and J is TRBJ1-4; D is possibly TRBD1 (5 bases). Germline CDR1 SNHLY, CDR2 FYNNEI. The CDR3 has 15 residues. The germline V and J ends were trimmed by 4 bases and 7 bases, with 16 bases remaining between them. The chain's CDR3 is CASSGGGAALEKLFF. CDR3 in DNA: TGTGCCAGCAGTGGGGGGGGAGCGGCCCTTGAAAAACTGTTTTTT.

The rearrangement joins TRBV7-2 to TRBJ1-1; D is undetermined. The CDR3 extends over 12 amino acids. From germline, CDR1 is SGHTA and CDR2 FQGNSA. The V end lost 5 bases, the J end lost 1 base, and 5 bases lay between the germline ends. In DNA, the CDR3 is TGTGCCAGCAGCGAAGCGAACACTGAAGCTTTCTTT. It specifies CASSEANTEAFF.

The chain recombines TRBV27 with TRBJ2-7, with 11 bases lining up with TRBD2. This CDR3 has 15 amino acids. V lost 4 bases, J lost 7 bases, and 9 bases stayed unmatched. Per the germline V gene, CDR1 is MNHEY and CDR2 is SMNVEV (reference sequence). CDR3 protein: CASSSSGLAVEEQYF. The CDR3 DNA reads as TGTGCCAGCAGTTCCTCGGGACTAGCGGTAGAAGAGCAGTACTTC.

The chain employs TRBV11-2 and TRBJ2-1; D unclear. The CDR3 is made up of 13 amino acids. The ends were cut back, 4 bases at V and 3 bases at J, with 7 bases in the middle. CDR1 and CDR2 from the germline V gene are SGHAT and FQNNGV. The CDR3 DNA reads as TGTGCCAGCAGCTCTAGAGACTACAATGAGCAGTTCTTC. The encoded protein is CASSSRDYNEQFF.